This T cell receptor (beta chain) was identified in a study of long-term antiretroviral therapy in people with HIV. General study results and limits: Diversity remained lower than transplant donor controls, even though it increased after ART.

Version v3.0 of the immunoSEQ assay ran at survey level. Sequencing targeted roughly 35,000-50,000 T-cell genomes per sample. Assay used: immunoSEQ multiplex PCR; TCRdb lists only in-frame clones, some missing. The sample lists fewer than 30,000 clones, around 81% seen once, with about a sixth in the top ten. Treatment of all HIV participants took place in the United States. Regarding this clone: Its target is unknown.

The V segment lost 6 bases and the J segment 2 bases; nucleotides outside the gene matches: 9. CDR1 and CDR2 (germline): SGHTA, FQGTGA. CDR3 length: 16 amino acids. The chain combines TRBV7-3 with TRBJ2-3; 9 bases fit TRBD1. Sequencing was performed on unsorted PBMCs, taken at the start of antiretroviral therapy, before treatment. The TCR was taken from a woman aged 18-29 years with HIV. CDR3 nucleotide sequence: TGTGCCAGCAGTTTAGGCCGGGACAGGGTCACAGATACGCAGTATTTT. This sequence encodes CASSLGRDRVTDTQYF.